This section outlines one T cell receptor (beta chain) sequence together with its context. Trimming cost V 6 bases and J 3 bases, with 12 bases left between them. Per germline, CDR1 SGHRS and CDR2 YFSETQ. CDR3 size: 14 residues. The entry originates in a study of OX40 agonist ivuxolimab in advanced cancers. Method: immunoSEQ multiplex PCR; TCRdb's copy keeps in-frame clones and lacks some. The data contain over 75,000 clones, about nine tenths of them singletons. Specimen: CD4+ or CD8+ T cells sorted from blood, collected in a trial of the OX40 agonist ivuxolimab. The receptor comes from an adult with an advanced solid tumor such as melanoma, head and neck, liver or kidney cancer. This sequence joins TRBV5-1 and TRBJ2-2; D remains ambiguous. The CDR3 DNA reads TGCGCCAGCACCGTCCGGTTGGACACCGGGGAGCTGTTTTTT. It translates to CASTVRLDTGELFF.